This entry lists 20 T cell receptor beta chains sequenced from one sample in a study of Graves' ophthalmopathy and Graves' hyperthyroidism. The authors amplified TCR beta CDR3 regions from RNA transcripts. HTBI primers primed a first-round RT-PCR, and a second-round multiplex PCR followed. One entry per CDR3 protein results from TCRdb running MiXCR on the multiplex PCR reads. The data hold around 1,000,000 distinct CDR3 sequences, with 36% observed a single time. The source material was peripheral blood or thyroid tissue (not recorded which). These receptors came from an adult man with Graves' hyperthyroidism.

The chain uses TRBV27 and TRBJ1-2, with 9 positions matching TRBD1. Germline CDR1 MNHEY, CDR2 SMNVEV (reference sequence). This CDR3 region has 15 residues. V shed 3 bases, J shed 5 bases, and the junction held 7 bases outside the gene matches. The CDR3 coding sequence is TGTGCCAGCAGTTTTTCACCGGGACAGGGTTATGGCTACACCTTC. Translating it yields CASSFSPGQGYGYTF.

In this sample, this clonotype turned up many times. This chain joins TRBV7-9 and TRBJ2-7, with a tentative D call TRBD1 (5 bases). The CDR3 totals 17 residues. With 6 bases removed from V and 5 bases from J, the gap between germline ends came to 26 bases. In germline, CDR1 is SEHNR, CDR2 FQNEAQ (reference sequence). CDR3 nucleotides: TGTGCCAGCAGAACTGGGCAGGGAATGTCTTCTTCGGACGAGCAGTACTTC. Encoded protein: CASRTGQGMSSSDEQYF.

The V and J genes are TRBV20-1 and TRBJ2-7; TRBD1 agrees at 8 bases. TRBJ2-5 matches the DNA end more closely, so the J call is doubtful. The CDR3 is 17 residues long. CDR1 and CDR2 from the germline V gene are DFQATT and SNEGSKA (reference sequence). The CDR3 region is CSANPTGGRTPLETQYF. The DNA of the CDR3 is TGCAGTGCTAATCCTACAGGGGGAAGAACCCCGTTAGAGACCCAGTACTTC.

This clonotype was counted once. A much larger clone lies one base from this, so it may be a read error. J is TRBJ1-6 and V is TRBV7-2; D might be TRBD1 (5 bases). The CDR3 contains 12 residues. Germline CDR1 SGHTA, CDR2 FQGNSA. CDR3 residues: CASKLTGSPPHF. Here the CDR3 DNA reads TGTGCCAGCAAATTAACAGGTTCACCCCCCCACTTT.

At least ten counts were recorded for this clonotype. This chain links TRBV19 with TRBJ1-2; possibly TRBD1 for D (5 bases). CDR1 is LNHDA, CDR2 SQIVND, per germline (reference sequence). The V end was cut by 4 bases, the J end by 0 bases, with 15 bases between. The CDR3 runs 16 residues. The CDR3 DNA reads TGTGCCAGTAGTAACCGCATCAGGGATGCTAACTATGGCTACACCTTC. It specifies CASSNRIRDANYGYTF. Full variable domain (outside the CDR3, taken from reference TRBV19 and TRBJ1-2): DGGITQSPKYLFRKEGQNVTLSCEQNLNHDAMYWYRQDPGQGLRLIYYSQIVNDFQKGDIAEGYSVSREKKESFPLTVTSAQKNPTAFYLCASSNRIRDANYGYTFGSGTRLTVV.

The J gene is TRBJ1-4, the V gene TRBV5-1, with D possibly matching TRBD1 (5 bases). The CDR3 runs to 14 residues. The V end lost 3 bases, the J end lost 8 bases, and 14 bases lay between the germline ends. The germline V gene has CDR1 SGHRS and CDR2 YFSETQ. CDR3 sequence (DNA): TGCGCCAGCAGCTCGGGGGACGTCGGGGAAAAACTGTTTTTT. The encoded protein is CASSSGDVGEKLFF. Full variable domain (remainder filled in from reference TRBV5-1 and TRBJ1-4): KAGVTQTPRYLIKTRGQQVTLSCSPISGHRSVSWYQQTPGQGLQFLFEYFSETQRNKGNFPGRFSGRQFSNSRSEMNVSTLELGDSALYLCASSSGDVGEKLFFGSGTQLSVL.

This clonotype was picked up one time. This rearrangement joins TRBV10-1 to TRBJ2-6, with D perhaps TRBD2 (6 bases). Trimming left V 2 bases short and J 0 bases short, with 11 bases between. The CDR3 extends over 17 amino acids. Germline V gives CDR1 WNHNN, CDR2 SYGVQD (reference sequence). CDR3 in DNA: TGCGCCAGCAGTGAGGCGGGGTCTGTCTCTGGGGCCAACGTCCTGACTTTC. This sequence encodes CASSEAGSVSGANVLTF.

DNA for the CDR3: TGTGCCAGCAGTGCCCTTAGCGGGAACTACGAGCAGTACTTC. Translation gives CASSALSGNYEQYF. The V gene is TRBV12-3 or TRBV12-4, the J gene TRBJ2-7; 8 bases fit TRBD2. The CDR3 spans 14 residues. Trimming cost V 5 bases and J 3 bases; bases outside gene matches: 6.

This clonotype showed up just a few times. The CDR3 here is CASSRGSGRAYEQYF. CDR3 nucleotides: TGCGCCAGCAGCCGCGGGAGCGGGAGGGCCTACGAGCAGTACTTC. The chain uses TRBV4-1 and TRBJ2-7; 10 nucleotides line up with TRBD2. From germline, CDR1 is MGHRA and CDR2 YSYEKL. The junction had 5 bases not matched to a gene; V was cut back by 4 bases and J by 2 bases. The CDR3 consists of 15 residues.

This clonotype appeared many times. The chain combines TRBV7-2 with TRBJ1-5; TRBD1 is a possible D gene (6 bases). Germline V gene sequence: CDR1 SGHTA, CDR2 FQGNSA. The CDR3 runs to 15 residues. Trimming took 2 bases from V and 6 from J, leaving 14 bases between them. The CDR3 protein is CASSLQQGEAQPQHF. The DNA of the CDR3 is TGTGCCAGCAGCTTACAACAGGGTGAAGCTCAGCCCCAGCATTTT.

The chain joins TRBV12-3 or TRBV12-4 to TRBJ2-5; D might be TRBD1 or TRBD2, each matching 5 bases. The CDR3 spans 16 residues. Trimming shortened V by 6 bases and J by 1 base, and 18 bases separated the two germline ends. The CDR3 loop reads CASSPRDGAFQETQYF. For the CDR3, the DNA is TGTGCCAGCAGCCCCCGGGACGGCGCTTTCCAAGAGACCCAGTACTTC.

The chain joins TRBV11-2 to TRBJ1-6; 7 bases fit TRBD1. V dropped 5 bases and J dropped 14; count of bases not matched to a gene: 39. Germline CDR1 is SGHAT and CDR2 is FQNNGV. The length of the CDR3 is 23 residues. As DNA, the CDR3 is TGTGCCAGCAGCCTATGGCGGGGGACAGACATTGGAACCAACCGTCCACCCATTATGACCCTCCACTTT. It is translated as CASSLWRGTDIGTNRPPIMTLHF. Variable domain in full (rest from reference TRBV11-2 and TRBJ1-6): EAGVAQSPRYKIIEKRQSVAFWCNPISGHATLYWYQQILGQGPKLLIQFQNNGVVDDSQLPKDRFSAERLKGVDSTLKIQPAKLEDSAVYLCASSLWRGTDIGTNRPPIMTLHFGNGTRLTVT.

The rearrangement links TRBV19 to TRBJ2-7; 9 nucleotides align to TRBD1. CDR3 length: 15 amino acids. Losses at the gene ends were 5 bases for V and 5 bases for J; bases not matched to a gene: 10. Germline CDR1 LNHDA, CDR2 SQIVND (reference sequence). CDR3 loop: CASSGVGTGYHEQYF. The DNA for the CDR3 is TGTGCCAGTAGTGGGGTCGGGACAGGGTACCACGAGCAGTACTTC.

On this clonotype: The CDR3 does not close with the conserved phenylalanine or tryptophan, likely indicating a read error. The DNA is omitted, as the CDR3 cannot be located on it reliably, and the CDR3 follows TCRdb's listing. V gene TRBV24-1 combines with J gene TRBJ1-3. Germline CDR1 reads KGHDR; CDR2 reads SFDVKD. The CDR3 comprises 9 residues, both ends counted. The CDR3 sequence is CATKRQGDT.

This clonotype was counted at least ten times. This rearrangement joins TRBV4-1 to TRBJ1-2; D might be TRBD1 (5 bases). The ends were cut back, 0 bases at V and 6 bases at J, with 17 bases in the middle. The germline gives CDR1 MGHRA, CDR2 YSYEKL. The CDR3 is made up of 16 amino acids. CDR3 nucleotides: TGCGCCAGCAGCCAAGAATGGGTCCCAGGGAGGGATGGCTACACCTTC. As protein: CASSQEWVPGRDGYTF.

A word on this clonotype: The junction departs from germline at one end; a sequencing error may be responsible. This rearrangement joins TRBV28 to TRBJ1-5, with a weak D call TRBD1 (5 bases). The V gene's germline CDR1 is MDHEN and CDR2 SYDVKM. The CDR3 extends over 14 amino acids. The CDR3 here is CASSIQASNQPHHF. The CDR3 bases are TGTGCCAGCAGTATACAGGCCTCCAATCAGCCCCATCATTTT.

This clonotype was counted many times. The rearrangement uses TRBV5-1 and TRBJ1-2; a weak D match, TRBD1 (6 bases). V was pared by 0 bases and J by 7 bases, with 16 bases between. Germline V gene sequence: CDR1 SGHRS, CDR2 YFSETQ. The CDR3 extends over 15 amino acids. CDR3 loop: CASSLVPGVGVGYTF. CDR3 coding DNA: TGCGCCAGCAGCTTGGTGCCAGGGGTTGGTGTTGGCTACACCTTC.

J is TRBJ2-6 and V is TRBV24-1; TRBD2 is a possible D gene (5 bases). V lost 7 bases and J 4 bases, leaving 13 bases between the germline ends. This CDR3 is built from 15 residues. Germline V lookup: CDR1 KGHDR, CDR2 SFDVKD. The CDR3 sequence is CATRPGRSGANVLTF. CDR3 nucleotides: TGTGCCACCAGGCCTGGGAGATCCGGGGCCAACGTCCTGACTTTC.

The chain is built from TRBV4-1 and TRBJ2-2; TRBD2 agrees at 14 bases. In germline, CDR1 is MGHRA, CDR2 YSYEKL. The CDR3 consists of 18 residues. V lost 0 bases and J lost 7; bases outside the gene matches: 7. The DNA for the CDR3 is TGCGCCAGCAGCCAAGAGGGGAGCGGGACTAGCGGGAGCGGGGAGCTGTTTTTT. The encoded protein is CASSQEGSGTSGSGELFF.

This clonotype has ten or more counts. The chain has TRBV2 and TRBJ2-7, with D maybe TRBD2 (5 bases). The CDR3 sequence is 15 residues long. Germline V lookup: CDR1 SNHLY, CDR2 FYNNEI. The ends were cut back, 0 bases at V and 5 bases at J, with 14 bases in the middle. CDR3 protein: CASSEAAGTLNEQYF. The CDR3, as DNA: TGTGCCAGCAGTGAAGCGGCGGGTACCCTCAACGAGCAGTACTTC.